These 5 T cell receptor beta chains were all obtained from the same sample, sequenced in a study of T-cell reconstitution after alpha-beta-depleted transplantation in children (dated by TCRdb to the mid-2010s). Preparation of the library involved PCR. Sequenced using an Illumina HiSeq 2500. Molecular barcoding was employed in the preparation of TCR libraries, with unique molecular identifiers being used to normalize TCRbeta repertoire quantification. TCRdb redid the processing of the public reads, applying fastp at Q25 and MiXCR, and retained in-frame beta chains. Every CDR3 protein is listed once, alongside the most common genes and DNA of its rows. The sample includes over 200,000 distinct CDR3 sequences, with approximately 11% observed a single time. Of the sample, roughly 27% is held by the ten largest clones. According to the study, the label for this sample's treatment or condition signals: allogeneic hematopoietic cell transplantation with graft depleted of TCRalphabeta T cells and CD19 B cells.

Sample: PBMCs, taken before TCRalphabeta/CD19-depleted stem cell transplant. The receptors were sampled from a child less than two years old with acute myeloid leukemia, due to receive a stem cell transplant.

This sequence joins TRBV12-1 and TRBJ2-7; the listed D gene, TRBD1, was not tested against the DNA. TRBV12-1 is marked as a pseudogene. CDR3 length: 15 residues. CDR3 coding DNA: TGTGCCAGCAGCTACAGATTGGGACACAACTACGAGCAGTACTTC. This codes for CASSYRLGHNYEQYF.

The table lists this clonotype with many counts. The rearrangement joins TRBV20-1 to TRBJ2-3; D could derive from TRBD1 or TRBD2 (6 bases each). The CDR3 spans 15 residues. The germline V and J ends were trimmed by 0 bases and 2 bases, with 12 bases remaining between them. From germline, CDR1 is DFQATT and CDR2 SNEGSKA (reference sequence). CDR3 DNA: TGCAGTGCTAGAGATTTCACGGGGGCCACAGATACGCAGTATTTT. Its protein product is CSARDFTGATDTQYF.

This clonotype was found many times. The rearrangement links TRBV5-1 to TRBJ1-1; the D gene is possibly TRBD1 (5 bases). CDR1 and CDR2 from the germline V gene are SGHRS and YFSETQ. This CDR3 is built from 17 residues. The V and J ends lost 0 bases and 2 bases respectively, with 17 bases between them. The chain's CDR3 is CASSLGVGALLNTEAFF. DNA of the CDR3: TGCGCCAGCAGCTTGGGAGTAGGGGCTCTTTTAAACACTGAAGCTTTCTTT.

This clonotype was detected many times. This CDR3 is CASSLANQPQHF. In nucleotides, the CDR3 is TGTGCCAGCAGTTTAGCAAATCAGCCCCAGCATTTT. The chain joins TRBV12-3 or TRBV12-4 to TRBJ1-5, with D hard to call. The CDR3 extends over 12 amino acids. Trimming took off 0 bases at V and 4 bases at J, with 1 base between the two ends.

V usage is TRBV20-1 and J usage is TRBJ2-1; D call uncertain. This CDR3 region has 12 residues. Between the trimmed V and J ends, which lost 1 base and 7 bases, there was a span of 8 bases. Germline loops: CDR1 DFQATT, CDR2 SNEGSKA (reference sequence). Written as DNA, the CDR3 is TGCAGTGCTAGAGGGGTCGCTAATGAGCAGTTCTTC. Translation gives CSARGVANEQFF.